This is a list of T cell receptor beta chains from one sample in a study of blood T cell repertoires in COVID-19. The protocol was immunoSEQ multiplex PCR, while the TCRdb copy is restricted to in-frame clones and leaves out a portion. This table holds some 170,000 clones, 65% to 80% found once. Input material: peripheral blood. The receptor source for this set is a man in his sixties with acute or convalescent COVID-19. The CDR3 runs from the conserved cysteine through the conserved F or W. A D gene is named only where the DNA matches it firmly. Size values are once, few and many counts, or a class for expanded clones, and some rows have none.

size: NA
V: TRBV15
D: NA
J: TRBJ1-5
CDR3: CATSRGLTGSIKPQHF
DNA: TGTGCCACCAGCAGAGGGCTCACAGGGTCAATCAAGCCCCAGCATTTT

size: NA
V: TRBV19
D: NA
J: TRBJ1-1
CDR3: CASSLFAGTEAFF
DNA: TGTGCCAGTAGTCTCTTCGCGGGGACTGAAGCTTTCTTT

size: few
V: TRBV4-2
D: TRBD1
J: TRBJ2-2
CDR3: CASSQRGTVPNGELFF
DNA: TGTGCCAGCAGCCAAAGAGGGACAGTTCCAAATGGGGAGCTGTTTTTT

size: NA
V: TRBV9
D: TRBD1
J: TRBJ1-2
CDR3: CASSAPTGQGDGYTF
DNA: TGTGCCAGCAGCGCTCCCACGGGACAGGGGGATGGCTACACCTTC

size: NA
V: TRBV7-2
D: NA
J: TRBJ2-5
CDR3: CASSAQGGSGETQYF
DNA: TGTGCCAGCAGCGCCCAGGGAGGAAGTGGGGAGACCCAGTACTTC

size: NA
V: TRBV11-2
D: NA
J: TRBJ2-7
CDR3: CASSLGHSSYEQYF
DNA: TGTGCCAGCAGCTTGGGACATAGCTCCTACGAGCAGTACTTC

size: few
V: TRBV28
D: NA
J: TRBJ2-7
CDR3: CASSSTHLTQGPYEQYF
DNA: TGTGCCAGCAGTTCCACACACCTAACACAGGGCCCCTACGAGCAGTACTTC

size: NA
V: TRBV2
D: NA
J: TRBJ2-1
CDR3: CASSEERAGPWNEQFF
DNA: TGTGCCAGCAGTGAAGAACGGGCGGGTCCGTGGAATGAGCAGTTCTTC

size: NA
V: TRBV6-1
D: NA
J: TRBJ2-4
CDR3: CASSEAEATKNIQYF
DNA: TGTGCCAGCAGTGAAGCTGAGGCAACCAAAAACATTCAGTACTTC

size: NA
V: TRBV4-1
D: TRBD1
J: TRBJ1-4
CDR3: CASSHRQGVKEKLFF
DNA: TGCGCCAGCAGCCACAGACAGGGGGTTAAGGAAAAACTGTTTTTT

size: NA
V: TRBV7-2
D: NA
J: TRBJ1-1
CDR3: CASSLPVNTEAFF
DNA: TGTGCCAGCAGCTTACCGGTTAACACTGAAGCTTTCTTT

size: NA
V: TRBV7-7
D: NA
J: TRBJ1-6
CDR3: CASSLDGYSPLHF
DNA: TGTGCTAGCAGCTTAGACGGGTATTCACCCCTCCACTTT

size: NA
V: TRBV7-3
D: TRBD2
J: TRBJ2-5
CDR3: CASSRTSGRETQYF
DNA: TGTGCCAGCAGCCGGACTAGCGGGCGGGAGACCCAGTACTTC

size: NA
V: TRBV9
D: TRBD1
J: TRBJ2-2
CDR3: CASSAGQGALTGELFF
DNA: TGTGCCAGCAGCGCCGGACAGGGGGCGCTAACCGGGGAGCTGTTTTTT

size: NA
V: TRBV6-5
D: NA
J: TRBJ2-1
CDR3: CASNGRGWDEQFF
DNA: TGTGCCAGCAATGGAAGGGGGTGGGACGAGCAGTTCTTC

size: NA
V: TRBV7-8
D: NA
J: TRBJ1-1
CDR3: CASSLGGGTEAFF
DNA: TGTGCCAGCAGCTTAGGGGGGGGCACTGAAGCTTTCTTT

size: NA
V: TRBV14
D: TRBD1
J: TRBJ2-1
CDR3: CASSQELLGQGRFF
DNA: TGTGCCAGCAGCCAAGAGTTATTAGGACAGGGGCGGTTCTTC

size: NA
V: TRBV4-3
D: NA
J: TRBJ2-3
CDR3: CASSQNGHRTDTQYF
DNA: TGCGCCAGCAGCCAAAATGGCCATCGCACAGATACGCAGTATTTT

size: once
V: TRBV5-6
D: TRBD1
J: TRBJ1-2
CDR3: CASSPFGQGGRDGYTF
DNA: TGTGCCAGCAGCCCTTTTGGGCAAGGGGGCAGGGATGGCTACACCTTC

size: once
V: TRBV19
D: TRBD1
J: TRBJ2-5
CDR3: CASSIVGQGARKTQYF
DNA: TGTGCCAGTAGTATAGTGGGACAGGGGGCGAGAAAGACCCAGTACTTC

size: NA
V: TRBV2
D: NA
J: TRBJ1-2
CDR3: CASSEEGRDYGYTF
DNA: TGTGCCAGCAGTGAAGAGGGGCGCGACTATGGCTACACCTTC

size: NA
V: TRBV5-1
D: TRBD2
J: TRBJ2-5
CDR3: CASSLAKGLAGETQYF
DNA: TGCGCCAGCAGCTTGGCCAAGGGACTAGCGGGTGAGACCCAGTACTTC

size: NA
V: TRBV4-3
D: TRBD2
J: TRBJ2-3
CDR3: CASSNAAGGPTDTQYF
DNA: TGCGCCAGCAGCAACGCAGCGGGGGGGCCGACAGATACGCAGTATTTT

size: NA
V: TRBV27
D: NA
J: TRBJ1-2
CDR3: CASSLSIVDGYTF
DNA: TGTGCCAGCAGTTTATCGATAGTAGATGGCTACACCTTC

size: once
V: TRBV7-6
D: NA
J: TRBJ2-5
CDR3: CASSLSQGTVETQYF
DNA: TGTGCCAGCAGCTTAAGTCAGGGGACGGTGGAGACCCAGTACTTC

size: NA
V: TRBV24-1
D: NA
J: TRBJ1-5
CDR3: CATGEGGTSNQPQHF
DNA: TGTGCCACCGGCGAAGGGGGTACGAGCAATCAGCCCCAGCATTTT

size: NA
V: TRBV6-1
D: NA
J: TRBJ2-7
CDR3: CASSELRQSYEQYF
DNA: TGTGCCAGCAGTGAACTTCGACAGTCCTACGAGCAGTACTTC

size: few
V: TRBV7-8
D: TRBD1
J: TRBJ1-1
CDR3: CASSQGQGLNTEAFF
DNA: TGTGCCAGCAGCCAAGGACAGGGTTTGAACACTGAAGCTTTCTTT

size: once
V: TRBV25-1
D: NA
J: TRBJ2-1
CDR3: CASSETIQNYNEQFF
DNA: TGTGCCAGCAGTGAAACAATACAGAACTACAATGAGCAGTTCTTC

size: NA
V: TRBV5-1
D: TRBD1
J: TRBJ1-1
CDR3: CASRPNHRGRESTEAFF
DNA: TGCGCCAGCAGGCCCAACCACAGGGGGCGCGAGTCCACTGAAGCTTTCTTT

size: NA
V: TRBV20-1
D: NA
J: TRBJ2-1
CDR3: CSAKLVGEQFF
DNA: TGCAGTGCCAAACTAGTCGGAGAGCAGTTCTTC

size: NA
V: TRBV6-5
D: TRBD1
J: TRBJ2-3
CDR3: CASGRGHLDTQYF
DNA: TGTGCCAGCGGCAGGGGGCATTTAGATACGCAGTATTTT

size: NA
V: TRBV5-6
D: TRBD1
J: TRBJ1-2
CDR3: CASSLGQVMGYTF
DNA: TGTGCCAGCAGCCTGGGACAGGTGATGGGCTACACCTTC

size: NA
V: TRBV11-3
D: TRBD2
J: TRBJ2-1
CDR3: CASSPPGLAGMNEQFF
DNA: TGTGCCAGCAGCCCTCCGGGACTAGCGGGGATGAATGAGCAGTTCTTC

size: NA
V: TRBV12-3/TRBV12-4
D: NA
J: TRBJ2-3
CDR3: CASSPLAGDTQYF
DNA: TGTGCCAGCAGTCCCCTAGCTGGAGATACGCAGTATTTT

size: NA
V: TRBV25-1
D: NA
J: TRBJ2-1
CDR3: CASGTGDEQFF
DNA: TGTGCCAGCGGAACGGGGGATGAGCAGTTCTTC

size: NA
V: TRBV6-5
D: TRBD1
J: TRBJ2-1
CDR3: CASRHGTGSINEQFF
DNA: TGTGCCAGCAGACATGGGACAGGGAGTATCAATGAGCAGTTCTTC

size: once
V: TRBV30
D: TRBD1
J: TRBJ1-2
CDR3: CAILGQGRDGYTF
DNA: TGTGCCATTCTGGGACAGGGGAGGGATGGCTACACCTTC

size: many
V: TRBV6-5
D: TRBD1
J: TRBJ1-6
CDR3: CARDGTGNNSPLHF
DNA: TGTGCCAGAGATGGGACAGGGAATAATTCACCCCTCCACTTT

size: NA
V: TRBV6-1
D: TRBD1
J: TRBJ2-7
CDR3: CASSEFRGSGQGSVEQYF
DNA: TGTGCCAGCAGTGAATTCAGAGGGTCGGGACAGGGGTCGGTGGAGCAGTACTTC

size: NA
V: TRBV15
D: TRBD1
J: TRBJ2-3
CDR3: CATSREGVDRGTDTQYF
DNA: TGTGCCACCAGCAGAGAAGGCGTGGACAGGGGCACAGATACGCAGTATTTT

size: NA
V: TRBV7-8
D: TRBD1
J: TRBJ1-5
CDR3: CASSLGAVTGNNQPQHF
DNA: TGTGCCAGCAGCTTAGGAGCCGTGACAGGGAACAATCAGCCCCAGCATTTT